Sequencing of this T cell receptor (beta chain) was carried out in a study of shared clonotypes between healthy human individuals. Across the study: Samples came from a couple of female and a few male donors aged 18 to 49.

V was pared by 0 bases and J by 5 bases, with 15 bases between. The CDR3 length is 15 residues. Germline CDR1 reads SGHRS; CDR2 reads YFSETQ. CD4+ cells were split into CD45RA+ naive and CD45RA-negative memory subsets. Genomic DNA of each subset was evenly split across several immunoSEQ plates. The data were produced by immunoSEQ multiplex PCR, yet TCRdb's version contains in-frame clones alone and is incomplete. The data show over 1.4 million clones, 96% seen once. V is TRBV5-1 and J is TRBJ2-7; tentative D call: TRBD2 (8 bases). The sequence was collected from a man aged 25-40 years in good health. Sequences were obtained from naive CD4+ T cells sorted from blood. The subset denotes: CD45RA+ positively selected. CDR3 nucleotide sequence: TGCGCCAGCAGCTTGGCCGGGAGGGGGCACAACGAGCAGTACTTC. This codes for CASSLAGRGHNEQYF.